A single sample gave rise to the 16 T cell receptor beta chains below, sequenced in a study of T cells in Graves' hyperthyroidism and ophthalmopathy. From RNA transcripts, TCR beta CDR3 regions were amplified. The HTBI set primed first-round TCR CDR3 RT-PCR. TCRdb reprocessed the multiplex PCR reads via MiXCR and lists one record per CDR3 protein. The table shows a few hundred thousand distinct CDR3 sequences, with around a sixth occurring only once. Sequencing was performed on blood. These receptors were obtained from a woman aged 25 to 45 with Graves' hyperthyroidism.

The chain combines TRBV3-1 with TRBJ2-1, with 8 bases that match TRBD2. The CDR3 is 16 residues long. Trimming at V came to 4 bases and at J to 4 bases, leaving 9 bases not matched to a gene. Germline lookup yields CDR1 LGHDT and CDR2 YNNKEL (reference sequence). In DNA, the CDR3 is TGTGCCAGCAGCCCCTGGGGGAGCGGGAGTTACAATGAGCAGTTCTTC. Translation gives CASSPWGSGSYNEQFF.

This clonotype was recorded at least ten times. The CDR3 nucleotides read TGTGCCAGCATTGGGGCTAGCGGGAGCCACGAGCAGTACTTC. Protein product: CASIGASGSHEQYF. V usage is TRBV6-1 and J usage is TRBJ2-7; the match to TRBD2 covers 10 bases. This CDR3 is built from 14 residues. Trimming took 7 bases from V and 5 from J; bases not matched to a gene: 8. In germline, CDR1 is MNHNS, CDR2 SASEGT.

This clonotype was picked up many times. The rearrangement joins TRBV9 to TRBJ2-7; D may be TRBD1 (5 bases). Germline V lookup: CDR1 SGDLS, CDR2 YYNGEE. The V end lost 4 bases, the J end lost 0 bases, and 14 bases lay between the germline ends. CDR3 length: 15 residues. In DNA, the CDR3 is TGTGCCAGCAGCCCTCGACAGTTTAGCTCCTACGAGCAGTACTTC. This encodes CASSPRQFSSYEQYF.

This clonotype occurred many times. This sequence joins TRBV6-1 and TRBJ2-2; D unclear. CDR1 is MNHNS, CDR2 SASEGT, per germline. The CDR3 has 15 residues. Trimming stripped 6 bases from V and 0 bases from J, with 11 bases between. CDR3 sequence (DNA): TGTGCCAGCAGACCCCAAAACGCGAACACCGGGGAGCTGTTTTTT. Translated, it gives CASRPQNANTGELFF.

Concerning this clonotype itself: A single base separates this from a much larger clone, so it may be a read error. V gene TRBV5-1 combines with J gene TRBJ2-3, with 8 bases lining up with TRBD1. The CDR3 runs to 17 residues. The germline gives CDR1 SGHRS, CDR2 YFSETQ. The CDR3 DNA reads TGCGCCATCAGCACCGGGACAGGCAAAACCTTCACAGATACGCAGTATTTT. Its protein is CAISTGTGKTFTDTQYF.

This clonotype was detected ten times or more. This sequence joins TRBV20-1 and TRBJ2-3; D perhaps matches TRBD1 (5 bases). The CDR3 totals 14 residues. The germline V gene has CDR1 DFQATT and CDR2 SNEGSKA (reference sequence). V was trimmed by 6 bases and J by 4 bases, leaving 17 bases between them. The CDR3: CSAAGQGGADTQYF. The CDR3 DNA reads as TGCAGTGCGGCCGGGCAGGGCGGAGCAGATACGCAGTATTTT.

This clonotype was seen at least ten times. J is TRBJ1-2 and V is TRBV27; 7 bases fit TRBD1. Germline CDR1 MNHEY, CDR2 SMNVEV (reference sequence). J gave up 4 bases and V 6 bases, and 2 bases lay outside the gene matches. CDR3 length: 12 amino acids. This CDR3 is CASRQGIYGYTF. The CDR3 DNA sequence: TGTGCCAGCAGACAGGGGATCTATGGCTACACCTTC.

The V call is TRBV6-1, the J call TRBJ2-1, with a tentative D call TRBD1 (6 bases). Trimming pared 8 bases from V and 1 base from J, leaving 15 bases between. CDR1 is MNHNS and CDR2 is SASEGT in the germline V gene. The CDR3 is 15 amino acids. The CDR3 spells CASQRPGVSYNEQFF. The CDR3 nucleotides are TGTGCCAGCCAAAGGCCAGGGGTATCCTACAATGAGCAGTTCTTC.

In its sample, this clonotype was seen many times. This chain uses TRBV15 with TRBJ1-2; no definite D call. Germline CDR1 and CDR2: LNHNV and YYDKDF (reference sequence). The V gene lost 4 bases and the J gene lost 5 bases, with 20 bases spanning the gap. The length of the CDR3 is 16 residues. The CDR3 is CATSTPGVDENYGYTF. The CDR3 DNA follows: TGTGCCACCAGCACTCCCGGGGTGGACGAGAATTATGGCTACACCTTC.

This clonotype came up many times. The chain carries TRBV5-1 and TRBJ2-7; D call uncertain. CDR3 length: 13 amino acids. Germline V gene lookup returns CDR1 SGHRS and CDR2 YFSETQ. V lost 3 bases, J lost 1 base, and 8 bases lay in between. CDR3 nucleotides: TGCGCCAGCAGCTCGACAACGTCCTACGAGCAGTACTTC. Translating gives CASSSTTSYEQYF.

The genes are TRBV4-1 and TRBJ2-2; TRBD2 matches 10 bases. CDR1 and CDR2 from the germline V gene are MGHRA and YSYEKL. With 5 bases clipped from V and 4 bases from J, the junction kept 10 bases outside the gene matches. CDR3 length: 17 residues. In DNA, the CDR3 is TGCGCCAGCAGCTTTAGCGGGGGGCCGGCCGGCACCGGGGAGCTGTTTTTT. This sequence encodes CASSFSGGPAGTGELFF.

V and J are TRBV7-3 and TRBJ2-2; the D gene is possibly TRBD1 (6 bases). V dropped 5 bases and J dropped 4 bases, with 14 bases sitting between them. This CDR3 region has 15 residues. Germline CDR1 reads SGHTA; CDR2 reads FQGTGA. The CDR3 here is CASSPQTGRTGELFF. The DNA of the CDR3 is TGTGCCAGCAGCCCCCAGACAGGCCGCACCGGGGAGCTGTTTTTT.

This clonotype was picked up many times. The chain is built from TRBV6-6 and TRBJ2-1; no definite D call. Germline V gives CDR1 MNHNY, CDR2 SVGAGI (reference sequence). The CDR3 length is 12 residues. V shed 1 base and J shed 9 bases, with 7 bases lying between them. This CDR3 is CASSYYGVEQFF. CDR3 bases: TGTGCCAGCAGTTACTATGGCGTTGAGCAGTTCTTC.

J is TRBJ1-2 and V is TRBV10-3; perhaps TRBD1 as D (5 bases). V gave up 10 bases and J gave up 4 bases, with 19 bases separating them. This CDR3 spans 14 amino acids. Germline V gene lookup returns CDR1 ENHRY and CDR2 SYGVKD. In DNA, the CDR3 is TGTGCCACCCGTTTTCAAGGGGATGGCTATGGCTACACCTTC. Translated: CATRFQGDGYGYTF.

Regarding this clonotype: This clone may be a read error of a much larger clone one base away. The chain has TRBV11-2 and TRBJ1-4; 7 positions agree with TRBD1. Germline assignment: CDR1 SGHAT and CDR2 FQNNGV. The CDR3 is 14 residues long. CDR3 bases: TGTGCCAGTAGCGACGGGACAGTAAGTGAAAACCTGTTTTTT. It yields the protein CASSDGTVSENLFF.

This clonotype was counted ten times or more. The chain recombines TRBV27 with TRBJ2-2, with 8 positions matching TRBD2. CDR1 MNHEY and CDR2 SMNVEV come from the germline V gene (reference sequence). V dropped 0 bases and J dropped 4; count of bases not matched to a gene: 7. The CDR3 has 17 residues. The CDR3 protein is CASSLSGLAAITGELFF. DNA of the CDR3: TGTGCCAGCAGTTTATCAGGACTAGCAGCCATCACCGGGGAGCTGTTTTTT.